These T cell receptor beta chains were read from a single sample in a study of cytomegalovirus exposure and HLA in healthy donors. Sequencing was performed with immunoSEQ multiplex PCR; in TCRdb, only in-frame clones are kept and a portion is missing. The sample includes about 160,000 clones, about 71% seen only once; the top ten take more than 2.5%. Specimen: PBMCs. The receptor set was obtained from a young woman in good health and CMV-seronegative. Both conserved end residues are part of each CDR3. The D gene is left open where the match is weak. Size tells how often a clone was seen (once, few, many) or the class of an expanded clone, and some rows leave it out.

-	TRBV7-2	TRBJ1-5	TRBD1	CASSLAGQVRQPQHF	TGTGCCAGCAGCTTAGCGGGACAGGTACGGCAGCCCCAGCATTTT
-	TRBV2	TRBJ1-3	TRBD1	CASSATGSGNTIYF	TGTGCCAGCAGTGCGACAGGGTCTGGAAACACCATATATTTT
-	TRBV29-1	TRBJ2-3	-	CSVAGGAGTDTQYF	TGCAGCGTGGCAGGAGGCGCCGGCACAGATACGCAGTATTTT
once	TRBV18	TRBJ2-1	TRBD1	CASSPDRGDNEQFF	TGTGCCAGCTCACCGGACAGGGGTGACAATGAGCAGTTCTTC
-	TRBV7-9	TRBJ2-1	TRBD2	CASSLGAGDWFDEQFF	TGTGCCAGCAGCTTGGGAGCGGGAGATTGGTTCGATGAGCAGTTCTTC
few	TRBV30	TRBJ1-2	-	CAWRSGLGRRFDGYTF	TGTGCCTGGAGGTCTGGACTGGGCAGAAGGTTCGATGGCTACACCTTC
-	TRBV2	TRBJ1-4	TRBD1	CASNSRQGATNEKLFF	TGTGCCAGCAACTCGAGACAGGGTGCAACTAATGAAAAACTGTTTTTT
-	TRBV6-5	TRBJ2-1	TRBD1	CASGQGVTVEQFF	TGTGCCAGCGGACAGGGAGTCACTGTAGAGCAGTTCTTC
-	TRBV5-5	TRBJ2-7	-	CASSLEDRTPYEQYF	TGTGCCAGCAGCTTGGAGGACAGAACCCCCTACGAGCAGTACTTC
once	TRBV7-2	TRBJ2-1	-	CASSTDTNNEQFF	TGTGCCAGCAGCACAGACACAAACAATGAGCAGTTCTTC
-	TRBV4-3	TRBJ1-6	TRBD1	CASSHVQGNNSPLHF	TGCGCCAGCAGCCACGTACAGGGGAATAATTCACCCCTCCACTTT
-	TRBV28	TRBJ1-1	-	CASSFLSRATEAFF	TGTGCCAGCAGTTTTCTGAGCAGGGCCACTGAAGCTTTCTTT
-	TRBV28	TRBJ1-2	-	CASSSPFGANYGYTF	TGTGCCAGCAGTTCCCCCTTCGGAGCTAACTATGGCTACACCTTC
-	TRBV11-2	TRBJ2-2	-	CASSLVLFTSEFRELFF	TGTGCCAGCAGCTTAGTACTCTTCACTAGTGAGTTTAGGGAGCTGTTTTTT
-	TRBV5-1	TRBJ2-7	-	CASSLLAASYEQYF	TGCGCCAGCAGCTTGTTAGCGGCCTCCTACGAGCAGTACTTC
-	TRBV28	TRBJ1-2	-	CASSFPGNYGYTF	TGTGCCAGCAGTTTCCCAGGAAACTATGGCTACACCTTC
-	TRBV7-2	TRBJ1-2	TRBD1	CASSYLEGAEGYTF	TGTGCCAGCAGCTATTTAGAGGGGGCGGAGGGCTACACCTTC
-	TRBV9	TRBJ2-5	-	CASSDNEETQYF	TGTGCCAGCAGCGACAACGAAGAGACCCAGTACTTC
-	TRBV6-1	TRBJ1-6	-	CASKEGYNSPLHF	TGTGCCAGCAAGGAGGGGTACAATTCACCCCTCCACTTT
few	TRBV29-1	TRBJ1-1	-	CSSGGGFTEAFF	TGCAGCAGTGGTGGAGGGTTTACTGAAGCTTTCTTT
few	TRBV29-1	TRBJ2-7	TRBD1	CSVVRGGDRAGEQYF	TGCAGCGTTGTAAGGGGAGGGGACAGGGCTGGCGAGCAGTACTTC
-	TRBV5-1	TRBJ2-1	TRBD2	CASSLAGGAAYNEQFF	TGCGCCAGCAGCTTAGCCGGGGGGGCAGCCTACAATGAGCAGTTCTTC
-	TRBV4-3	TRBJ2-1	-	CASSQEQADHTVEQFF	TGCGCCAGCAGCCAAGAACAGGCAGACCACACGGTCGAGCAGTTCTTC
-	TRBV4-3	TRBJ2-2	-	CASSQDVAGPNTGELFF	TGCGCCAGCAGCCAAGATGTGGCGGGCCCGAACACCGGGGAGCTGTTTTTT
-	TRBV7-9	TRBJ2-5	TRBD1	CASSRPGQALETQYF	TGTGCCAGCAGCCGGCCGGGACAGGCATTAGAGACCCAGTACTTC
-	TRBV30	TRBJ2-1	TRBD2	CAWSVASGGFEEQFF	TGTGCCTGGAGTGTAGCTAGCGGGGGTTTTGAGGAGCAGTTCTTC
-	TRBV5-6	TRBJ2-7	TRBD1	CASSLGPSGQRYEQYF	TGTGCCAGCAGCTTGGGCCCCTCGGGACAGAGATACGAGCAGTACTTC
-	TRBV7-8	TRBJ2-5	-	CASSLSRLEETQYF	TGTGCCAGCAGCTTGTCCCGACTAGAAGAGACCCAGTACTTC
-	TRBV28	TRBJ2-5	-	CASSLDGAVTQYF	TGTGCCAGCAGTTTAGACGGAGCGGTGACCCAGTACTTC